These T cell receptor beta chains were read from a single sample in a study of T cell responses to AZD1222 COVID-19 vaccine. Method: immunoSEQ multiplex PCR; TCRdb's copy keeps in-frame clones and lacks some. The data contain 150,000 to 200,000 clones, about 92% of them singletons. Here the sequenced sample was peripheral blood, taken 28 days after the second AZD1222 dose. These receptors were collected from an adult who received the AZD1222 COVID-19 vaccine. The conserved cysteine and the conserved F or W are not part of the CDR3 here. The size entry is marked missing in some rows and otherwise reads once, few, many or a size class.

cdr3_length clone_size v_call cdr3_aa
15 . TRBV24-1 ATSEFRDTPRKDTQY
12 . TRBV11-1 ASSSGGQFYEQY
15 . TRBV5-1 ASSFDTAVGAKNIQY
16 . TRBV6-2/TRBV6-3 ASSYSKGGGGSYNEQF
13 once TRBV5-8 ASSWDRGYSEKLF
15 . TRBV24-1 ATSDSIGGPDNQPQH
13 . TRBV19 ASSLEGNSNQPQH
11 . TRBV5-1 ASFAGDAGELF
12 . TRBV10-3 AISDRDGLYEQY
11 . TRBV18 ASSLRDDYEQY
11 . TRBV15 ATSRDSSDEQY
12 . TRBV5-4 ASSPVGGRYGYT
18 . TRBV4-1 ASSQAYFRDYQTSTDTQY
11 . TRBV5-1 ASSLGNRDGYT
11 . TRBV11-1 ASSLRGNTEAF
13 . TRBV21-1 ASSYSGIQKEKLF
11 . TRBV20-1 SASPPGANVLT
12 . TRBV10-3 AIRGTGGHYGYT
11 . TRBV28 ASSLGQNYGYT
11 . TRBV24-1 ATRDGSSYEQY
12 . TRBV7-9 ASSLAGVNTEAF
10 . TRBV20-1 SASQGGETQY
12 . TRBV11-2 ASSFGTSGVSQY
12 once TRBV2 ASTLLQGQGGYT
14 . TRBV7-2 ASSPGTSVLPYEQY
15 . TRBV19 ASSETSGRRTYNEQF
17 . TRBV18 ASSPPPETGSLGSYEQY
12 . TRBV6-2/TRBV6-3 ASSLVTGGEKLF
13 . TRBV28 ASSFSGRRYTEAF
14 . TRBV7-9 ASSILTGGRYNEQF
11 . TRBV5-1 ASSSPGNTEAF